This TCR beta chain was obtained from a study of shared clonotypes between healthy human individuals. Overall study: Donors had three CD4 naive, three CD4 memory, two CD8 naive and one CD8 memory plate apiece. Study results and limitations: Blood alone was sampled, and tissue repertoires likely differ.

The CDR3 has 14 residues. In germline, CDR1 is MNHNS, CDR2 SASEGT. V lost 0 bases and J 7 bases, leaving 12 bases between the germline ends. About this clone itself: As yet, its antigen is unknown.

Several immunoSEQ 96-well plates shared each subset's DNA, each plate a replicate. The repertoire was sequenced with immunoSEQ multiplex PCR; TCRdb's copy has only in-frame clones and lacks some. The data show about 820,000 clones, approximately 92% seen once. Positively selected for CCR7, the CD45RO-negative cells used as naive CD8 cells excluded terminally differentiated effector memory CD45RA+ cells. The sequencing input was naive CD8+ T cells sorted from blood. The source is a man aged 30 to 39 in good health. The chain joins TRBV6-1 to TRBJ1-1; perhaps TRBD1 as D (6 bases). The CDR3 DNA is TGTGCCAGCAGTGAAGCCTCGGGACATCTTGAAGCTTTCTTT. Translating it yields CASSEASGHLEAFF.